The 21 T cell receptor beta chains below come from one sample, sequenced in a study of regulatory T cells in long-lasting Graves disease. Specified time point: newly diagnosed GD, antithyroid drugs for less than 3 months. From RNA extracted from PBMCs, the TCR library was made. Through Arm-PCR of CDR3 regions and iRepertoire HTBI primers, TCR beta libraries were built. TCRdb used MiXCR to reprocess the multiplex PCR reads, holding one entry per CDR3 protein. The sample lists 350,000 to 500,000 distinct CDR3 sequences; 12% to 15% were seen once. These sequences were also reported in another study, on T cells in Graves' hyperthyroidism and ophthalmopathy.

Material: peripheral blood mononuclear cells (PBMCs), obtained at new diagnosis, from a patient treated with antithyroid drugs. These receptors were taken from a woman in her 50s with Graves disease.

The chain couples TRBV27 to TRBJ1-5; D is uncertain. The germline CDR1 and CDR2 sequences are MNHEY and SMNVEV (reference sequence). The length of the CDR3 is 14 residues. Deletions cut 3 bases from V and 2 bases from J, with 8 bases between. This CDR3 reads CASSFLGGNQPQHF. DNA for the CDR3: TGTGCCAGCAGTTTTCTCGGTGGCAATCAGCCCCAGCATTTT.

This clonotype was seen many times. The DNA for the CDR3 is TGCAGTGCTAAGCCGTCCTACGAGCAGTACTTC. Encoded protein: CSAKPSYEQYF. The gene calls are TRBV20-1 and TRBJ2-7; D gene uncertain. V was trimmed by 4 bases and J by 1 base, leaving 5 bases between them. The CDR3 totals 11 residues. CDR1 and CDR2 (germline): DFQATT, SNEGSKA (reference sequence).

This clonotype was recorded a few times. The J gene is TRBJ2-7, the V gene TRBV5-6, with TRBD1 matching 9 bases. Germline CDR1 and CDR2: SGHDT and YYEEEE. The CDR3 consists of 14 residues. V was clipped by 3 bases and J by 3 bases; unmatched bases: 4. The DNA for the CDR3 is TGTGCCAGCAGCTACCGGGACAGGGTCTACGAGCAGTACTTC. It specifies CASSYRDRVYEQYF.

Ten or more counts support this clonotype. This chain uses TRBV28 with TRBJ2-5; TRBD2 aligns across 7 bases. The CDR3 has 13 amino acids. Per germline, CDR1 MDHEN and CDR2 SYDVKM. Trimming at V came to 7 bases and at J to 3 bases, leaving 5 bases not matched to a gene. The CDR3 loop reads CASTLGGKETQYF. The CDR3 DNA is TGTGCCAGCACCCTGGGGGGGAAAGAGACCCAGTACTTC. The full variable domain, with the rest looked up from reference TRBV28 and TRBJ2-5, is DVKVTQSSRYLVKRTGEKVFLECVQDMDHENMFWYRQDPGLGLRLIYFSYDVKMKEKGDIPEGYSVSREKKERFSLILESASTNQTSMYLCASTLGGKETQYFGPGTRLLVL.

This clonotype was detected many times. The chain couples TRBV30 to TRBJ2-1, with D tentatively TRBD2 (5 bases). CDR3 size: 12 residues. Trimming removed 5 bases at V and 8 bases at J, with 13 bases between. CDR1 is GTSNPN, CDR2 SVGIG, per germline (reference sequence). This CDR3 reads CAWRLAGDEQFF. The CDR3 DNA is TGTGCCTGGCGTCTAGCAGGCGATGAGCAGTTCTTC.

Many counts were recorded for this clonotype. The chain joins TRBV11-2 to TRBJ2-7, with TRBD2 matching 8 bases. The CDR3 totals 17 residues. Germline assignment: CDR1 SGHAT and CDR2 FQNNGV. Germline trimming cut 5 bases from V and 0 bases from J; bases unmatched to any gene: 12. The CDR3 DNA sequence: TGTGCCAGCAGCCCATGGGGGGCGGGAGGTAGCTCCTACGAGCAGTACTTC. This codes for CASSPWGAGGSSYEQYF.

On this clonotype itself: A much larger clone sits a single nucleotide away, making a read error possible. The chain recombines TRBV7-6 with TRBJ1-1; no reliable D call. The CDR3 runs to 14 residues. Germline CDR1 SGHVS, CDR2 FNYEAQ. CDR3 nucleotide sequence: TGTGCCAGCAGTGACCTGTTCCCAAACACTAAAGCTTTCTTT. This encodes CASSDLFPNTKAFF.

Remarks on this clonotype: Since a much larger clone is just one base distant, this may be a read error. The V and J genes are TRBV3-1 and TRBJ1-1, with D unresolved. CDR1 is LGHDT, CDR2 YNNKEL, per germline (reference sequence). The length of the CDR3 is 12 residues. The CDR3 coding sequence is TGTGTCAGCAGCGTACCCGGGGTAGAAGCTTTCTTT. Its translation: CVSSVPGVEAFF.

This clonotype came up many times. The CDR3 DNA follows: TGTGCCAGCAGTCGGAGCGGGAGGGCCAGCTCCCAAGAGACCCAGTACTTC. Protein sequence: CASSRSGRASSQETQYF. The chain recombines TRBV2 with TRBJ2-5; 10 bases align to TRBD2. In germline, CDR1 is SNHLY, CDR2 FYNNEI. This CDR3 comprises 17 residues. The ends lost 5 bases at V and 1 base at J; junction bases unmatched: 10.

This clonotype was recorded at least ten times. The chain employs TRBV12-3 or TRBV12-4 and TRBJ1-5; 7 nucleotides align to TRBD1. Unmatched junction bases numbered 9, after V lost 1 base and J lost 9 bases. The CDR3 is made up of 15 amino acids. The CDR3 DNA reads as TGTGCCAGCAGTTTAGGCCAGGGGGAGGCTTTGCCCCAGCATTTT. This codes for CASSLGQGEALPQHF.

As for this clonotype: A far larger clone is one base from this, pointing to a likely read error. The chain is built from TRBV28 and TRBJ2-7; 12 nucleotides align to TRBD2. The CDR3 covers 18 residues. Germline V gene data show CDR1 as MDHEN and CDR2 as SYDVKM. The junction had 18 bases not matched to a gene; V was cut back by 5 bases and J by 7 bases. Written as DNA, the CDR3 is TGTGCCAGCAGTCTTTTGCACCCTAGCGGGAGGGGATACAATGAGCAGTACTTC. Protein product: CASSLLHPSGRGYNEQYF.

This clonotype was picked up many times. This chain joins TRBV6-1 and TRBJ2-5; 8 bases agree with TRBD2. The CDR3 extends over 19 amino acids. Germline CDR1 reads MNHNS; CDR2 reads SASEGT. The J segment lost 7 bases and the V segment lost 2 bases, leaving 21 bases of the junction unmatched. CDR3 amino acids: CASSEKEPGLEWGFVTQYF. In nucleotides, the CDR3 is TGTGCCAGCAGTGAAAAAGAACCGGGACTAGAGTGGGGCTTTGTGACCCAGTACTTC.

This chain uses TRBV19 with TRBJ2-5; D is unresolved. The CDR3 contains 13 residues. Germline CDR1 and CDR2: LNHDA and SQIVND (reference sequence). V lost 5 bases and J lost 4, with 11 bases in between. CDR3 in amino acids: CASSAVASETQYF. The CDR3 nucleotides read TGTGCCAGTAGTGCAGTAGCTTCAGAGACCCAGTACTTC.

CDR3 amino acids: CASSQSGTGSYGYTF. The DNA of the CDR3 is TGTGCCAGCAGCCAATCCGGGACAGGGTCCTATGGCTACACCTTC. V and J are TRBV16 and TRBJ1-2, with TRBD1 matching over 9 bases. V dropped 0 bases and J dropped 4; count of bases not matched to a gene: 3. Germline V gene data show CDR1 as KGHSY and CDR2 as FQNENV. CDR3 length equals 15 residues.

CDR3 in DNA: TGTGCCAGCAGCGTTGGAGAAAGCACAGATACGCAGTATTTT. Translated, it gives CASSVGESTDTQYF. V gene TRBV9 combines with J gene TRBJ2-3; D gene ambiguous. This CDR3 has 14 residues. Trimming left V 2 bases short and J 0 bases short, with 7 bases between. CDR1 SGDLS and CDR2 YYNGEE come from the germline V gene.

The sample holds a few counts of this clonotype. The rearrangement links TRBV28 to TRBJ2-7; TRBD1 matches at 8 bases. The trim removed 5 bases at V and 3 bases at J, leaving 6 bases unmatched. Looked up from germline, CDR1 is MDHEN and CDR2 is SYDVKM. The CDR3 length is 14 residues. The CDR3 region is CASSAQQGVYEQYF. The DNA for the CDR3 is TGTGCCAGCAGTGCCCAACAGGGGGTCTACGAGCAGTACTTC. The variable domain in full, with the rest retrieved from reference TRBV28 and TRBJ2-7, is DVKVTQSSRYLVKRTGEKVFLECVQDMDHENMFWYRQDPGLGLRLIYFSYDVKMKEKGDIPEGYSVSREKKERFSLILESASTNQTSMYLCASSAQQGVYEQYFGPGTRLTVT.

The V call is TRBV30, the J call TRBJ2-3; no firm D call. This CDR3 spans 16 amino acids. The germline V gene encodes CDR1 GTSNPN and CDR2 SVGIG (reference sequence). V was cut by 5 bases and J by 1 base, with 19 bases left in between. The CDR3 DNA is TGTGCCTGGGACACCGGTGGCGCAGCTGGCACAGATACGCAGTATTTT. Translation gives CAWDTGGAAGTDTQYF.

The rearrangement joins TRBV10-3 to TRBJ2-1, with no clear D. The V end lost 2 bases, the J end lost 5 bases, and 13 bases lay between the germline ends. The CDR3 spans 15 residues. Germline CDR1 reads ENHRY; CDR2 reads SYGVKD. The CDR3 loop reads CAISEDRPQNNEQFF. CDR3 coding DNA: TGTGCCATCAGTGAGGACCGGCCCCAGAACAATGAGCAGTTCTTC.

A few counts support this clonotype. The chain joins TRBV12-3 or TRBV12-4 to TRBJ1-5; D is uncertain. The CDR3 contains 12 residues. Deletions cut 0 bases from V and 11 bases from J, with 8 bases between. The CDR3 loop is CASSLATGTQHF. CDR3 bases: TGTGCCAGCAGTTTAGCGACGGGGACCCAGCATTTT.

This clonotype has at least ten counts. The chain joins TRBV28 to TRBJ2-2; D uncertain. Germline-derived CDR1 and CDR2 are MDHEN and SYDVKM. V gave up 4 bases and J gave up 7 bases, with 4 bases separating them. The CDR3 totals 11 residues. This CDR3 is CASSWFGELFF. CDR3 DNA: TGTGCCAGCAGTTGGTTCGGGGAGCTGTTTTTT. The full variable domain, with the rest looked up from reference TRBV28 and TRBJ2-2, is DVKVTQSSRYLVKRTGEKVFLECVQDMDHENMFWYRQDPGLGLRLIYFSYDVKMKEKGDIPEGYSVSREKKERFSLILESASTNQTSMYLCASSWFGELFFGEGSRLTVL.

This clonotype was counted a few times. The chain employs TRBV5-1 and TRBJ1-4, with 10 bases identical to TRBD1. J lost 5 bases, V lost 0 bases, and 10 bases had no gene match. The V gene's germline CDR1 is SGHRS and CDR2 YFSETQ. This CDR3 region has 18 residues. The CDR3 bases are TGCGCCAGCAGCTTGGTAGGGACAGGGGTTCGTGGCAATGAAAAACTGTTTTTT. As protein: CASSLVGTGVRGNEKLFF.